These 11 T cell receptor beta chains came from one sample sequenced in a study of regulatory T cells in long-lasting Graves disease. Regarding time point: newly diagnosed GD, antithyroid drugs for less than 3 months. Generation of the TCR library employed RNA extracted from PBMCs. For TCR beta, libraries came from iRepertoire HTBI primers and Arm-PCR of CDR3 regions. TCRdb passed the multiplex PCR reads through MiXCR, listing each CDR3 protein once. The sample lists roughly 510,000 distinct CDR3 sequences; 15% to 20% were seen once. These records were also assigned to another study, of T cells in Graves' hyperthyroidism and ophthalmopathy.

Source: peripheral blood mononuclear cells (PBMCs), taken at new diagnosis, from a patient treated with antithyroid drugs. The receptors were gathered from a young man with Graves disease.

Notes on this clonotype: Sequence at one end of the junction differs from germline and may be a read error. The chain is built from TRBV12-3 or TRBV12-4 and TRBJ2-1; TRBD2 is a possible D gene (7 bases). The CDR3 consists of 15 residues. The DNA of the CDR3 is TGTGCCAGCAGAAACAGGGACTACATCTACAATGAGCGGTTCTTC. Amino acid sequence: CASRNRDYIYNERFF.

This clonotype came up a few times. The V and J genes are TRBV11-3 and TRBJ2-3; 8 bases are a match to TRBD2. CDR1 and CDR2 from the germline V gene are SGHNT and YENEEA. With 1 base clipped from V and 6 bases from J, the junction kept 6 bases outside the gene matches. This CDR3 spans 15 amino acids. The CDR3 DNA sequence: TGTGCCAGCAGCTTAGGGAAGCGGGAGATTGATACGCAGTATTTT. Encoded protein: CASSLGKREIDTQYF.

This clonotype was recorded at least ten times. This sequence joins TRBV27 and TRBJ2-7, with 8 positions matching TRBD2. Germline V gene lookup returns CDR1 MNHEY and CDR2 SMNVEV (reference sequence). After removal of 6 bases from V and 2 bases from J, the junction contained 15 bases not matched to a gene. The CDR3 consists of 17 residues. The CDR3 region is CASSLGPPGLVAYEQYF. The CDR3 nucleotides are TGTGCCAGCAGCTTAGGTCCGCCGGGACTAGTTGCCTACGAGCAGTACTTC.

This clonotype was counted a few times. The genes are TRBV19 and TRBJ1-1, with a weak D call TRBD1 (6 bases). This CDR3 has 14 amino acids. The V gene lost 2 bases and the J gene lost 7 bases, with 14 bases spanning the gap. Germline CDR1 and CDR2: LNHDA and SQIVND (reference sequence). The chain's CDR3 is CASSITTGFNEAFF. As DNA, the CDR3 is TGTGCCAGTAGTATAACTACAGGGTTTAATGAAGCTTTCTTT.

This clonotype came up many times. The V gene is TRBV18, the J gene TRBJ2-1, with 7 bases fitting TRBD1. The CDR3 spans 15 residues. Trimming cost V 1 base and J 6 bases; bases outside gene matches: 6. The V gene's germline CDR1 is KGHSH and CDR2 LQKENI. CDR3 DNA: TGTGCCAGCTCACCACTACAGGGGCCCCTCAATGAGCAGTTCTTC. As protein: CASSPLQGPLNEQFF.

This clonotype was seen more than once but under ten times. The chain couples TRBV20-1 to TRBJ2-7, with 14 bases identical to TRBD2. The CDR3 extends over 15 amino acids. With V trimmed by 6 bases and J by 1 base, 5 bases remained unmatched. CDR1 is DFQATT, CDR2 SNEGSKA, per germline (reference sequence). The CDR3 DNA follows: TGCAGTGCAATAGGGACTAGCGGGAGATCCTACGAGCAGTACTTC. Residues: CSAIGTSGRSYEQYF.

The chain has TRBV2 and TRBJ2-2; D may be TRBD2 (5 bases). CDR1 and CDR2 from the germline V gene are SNHLY and FYNNEI. Trimming removed 4 bases from V and 5 bases from J, with 11 bases in between. The CDR3 totals 14 residues. The CDR3 nucleotides read TGTGCCAGCAGTGGAGTTGGGGAGACCGGGGAGCTGTTTTTT. Protein: CASSGVGETGELFF.

Comment on this clonotype: Compared with germline, one end of the junction differs, possibly owing to a read error. The chain couples TRBV2 to TRBJ1-3; possible D gene TRBD1, 5 bases. Germline CDR1 is SNHLY and CDR2 is FYNNEI. There are 16 residues in the CDR3. The DNA for the CDR3 is TGTACCAGCAGTCCTAGAAAGTCGGCAGGGGGAAACACCATATATTTT. The encoded protein is CTSSPRKSAGGNTIYF.

This clonotype was detected many times. CDR3 coding DNA: TGTGCCAGCAGCCCCCGTCTGGAGGCGCACTACGAGCAGTACTTC. Its translation is CASSPRLEAHYEQYF. The chain combines TRBV4-2 with TRBJ2-7, with D perhaps TRBD2 (5 bases). V dropped 4 bases and J dropped 3 bases, with 16 bases sitting between them. Germline V CDR1 and CDR2: LGHNA, YNFKEQ. This CDR3 region has 15 residues.

This clonotype was seen ten or more times. The chain uses TRBV20-1 and TRBJ2-1, with TRBD2 matching 9 bases. With 2 bases clipped from V and 6 bases from J, the junction kept 20 bases outside the gene matches. CDR3 length: 19 residues. Germline assignment: CDR1 DFQATT and CDR2 SNEGSKA (reference sequence). The CDR3 DNA follows: TGCAGTGCTAGATTTTCGGGCGGGAGGGCCCAAGGGATGAGCAATGAGCAGTTCTTC. As protein: CSARFSGGRAQGMSNEQFF.

This clonotype occurred a few times. The rearrangement joins TRBV20-1 to TRBJ2-4, with 9 positions matching TRBD2. This CDR3 comprises 17 residues. The V gene end was trimmed by 1 base and the J gene end by 2 bases; junction bases not matched to a gene: 9. Looked up from germline, CDR1 is DFQATT and CDR2 is SNEGSKA (reference sequence). DNA for the CDR3: TGCAGTGCTAGAGGGGATCCTAGCGGGGAGTCCAAAAACATTCAGTACTTC. Its protein product is CSARGDPSGESKNIQYF.